This T cell receptor (beta chain) was retrieved from a study of human T cells and chemical hapten exposure. This CDR3 spans 14 amino acids. Trimming stripped 4 bases from V and 8 bases from J, with 12 bases between. The germline V gene has CDR1 MDHEN and CDR2 SYDVKM. Notes on the study in general: TCRs above 1 in 1000 frequency did not change with DPC sensitization.

Separate cDNA molecules received unique molecular identifiers, which the library attached to them. TCRdb recomputed calls from the RACE reads with MiXCR, one row per CDR3 protein. The sample yields fewer than 55,000 distinct CDR3 sequences, approximately 9.9% seen once. Time point indicated: patch test 3, about 24 weeks after DPC sensitization. Indicated treatment: therapeutic diphenylcyclopropenone sensitization with weekly scalp DPC. In this sample, this clonotype turned up a few times. Its specificity is unknown. The sequences come from whole blood, collected in connection with sensitization to the hapten diphenylcyclopropenone (DPC). This receptor was obtained from a woman aged 40 to 50 with alopecia areata. Some clones in this sample may be carry-over from other donors' samples. The chain joins TRBV28 to TRBJ1-6; the D is unclear. The CDR3 coding sequence is TGTGCCAGCAGTTACAAGGAAATGGATTCACCCCTCCACTTT. Its translation: CASSYKEMDSPLHF. The variable domain in full, completed from reference TRBV28 and TRBJ1-6, reads DVKVTQSSRYLVKRTGEKVFLECVQDMDHENMFWYRQDPGLGLRLIYFSYDVKMKEKGDIPEGYSVSREKKERFSLILESASTNQTSMYLCASSYKEMDSPLHFGNGTRLTVT.